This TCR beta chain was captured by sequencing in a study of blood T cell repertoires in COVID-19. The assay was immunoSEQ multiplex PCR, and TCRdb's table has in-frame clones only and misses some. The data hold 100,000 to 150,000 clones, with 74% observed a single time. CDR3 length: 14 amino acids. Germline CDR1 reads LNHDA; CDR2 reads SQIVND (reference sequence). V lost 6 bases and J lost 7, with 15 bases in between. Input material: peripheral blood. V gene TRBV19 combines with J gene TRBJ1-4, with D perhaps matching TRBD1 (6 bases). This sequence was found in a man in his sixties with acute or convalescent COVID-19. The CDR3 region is CASRAGTRGEKLFF. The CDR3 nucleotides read TGTGCCAGTAGGGCAGGGACAAGGGGTGAAAAACTGTTTTTT.